These 14 T cell receptor beta chains share one sample of origin, sequenced in a study of T cells in Graves' hyperthyroidism and ophthalmopathy. Authors of the study amplified TCR beta CDR3 regions from RNA transcripts. HTBI primers drove first-round RT-PCR of the TCR CDR3. TCRdb reprocessed the multiplex PCR reads with MiXCR, giving one entry per CDR3 protein. This sample has 700,000 to 850,000 distinct CDR3 sequences; approximately 36% occur once, and the top ten carry more than 25%. Source material: blood. The receptors were sampled from a woman between 40 and 50 years old with Graves' hyperthyroidism.

This clonotype showed up many times. The chain recombines TRBV7-8 with TRBJ1-6; D gene uncertain. The V gene lost 8 bases and the J gene lost 0 bases, with 11 bases spanning the gap. The CDR3 is 15 amino acids. Germline CDR1 is SGHVS and CDR2 is FQNEAQ. The CDR3 DNA follows: TGTGCCAGCGTCTTGGGGAGCTCCTATAATTCACCCCTCCACTTT. This translates into CASVLGSSYNSPLHF.

The chain is built from TRBV24-1 and TRBJ2-3; a possible D gene is TRBD2 (6 bases). The CDR3 is 15 amino acids. Germline V CDR1 and CDR2: KGHDR, SFDVKD. Trimming stripped 2 bases from V and 4 bases from J, with 12 bases between. CDR3 sequence: CATSDSGDRPDTQYF. CDR3 coding DNA: TGTGCCACCAGTGATTCGGGGGACCGCCCAGATACGCAGTATTTT.

V is TRBV10-3 and J is TRBJ2-2; D unclear. Between the trimmed V and J ends, which lost 3 bases and 1 base, there was a span of 6 bases. Per the germline V gene, CDR1 is ENHRY and CDR2 is SYGVKD. The CDR3 has 14 amino acids. The CDR3 region has the DNA TGTGCCATCAGTGAACAAGGGAACACCGGGGAGCTGTTTTTT. The encoded protein is CAISEQGNTGELFF.

This clonotype was detected ten times or more. The chain uses TRBV10-3 and TRBJ1-1; D perhaps matches TRBD1 (5 bases). This CDR3 is built from 14 residues. The germline gives CDR1 ENHRY, CDR2 SYGVKD. V lost 4 bases and J lost 3, with 12 bases in between. The CDR3 region is CAISAGLGDTEAFF. The CDR3 bases are TGTGCCATCAGTGCAGGGCTAGGGGACACTGAAGCTTTCTTT.

This clonotype was seen repeatedly, ten times or more. This chain links TRBV7-9 with TRBJ1-1; the D gene is possibly TRBD1 (6 bases). CDR3 length: 15 amino acids. With 2 bases removed from V and 8 bases from J, the gap between germline ends came to 18 bases. In germline, CDR1 is SEHNR, CDR2 FQNEAQ (reference sequence). CDR3 sequence (DNA): TGTGCCAGCAGCTTAATGGCGTTAACAGGGCAGGAAGCTTTCTTT. As protein: CASSLMALTGQEAFF.

In this sample, this clonotype turned up many times. The rearrangement joins TRBV7-6 to TRBJ2-5; D may match TRBD1 or TRBD2 (6 bases each). The CDR3 length is 17 residues. Germline V gene lookup returns CDR1 SGHVS and CDR2 FNYEAQ. Trimming removed 4 bases at V and 5 bases at J, with 23 bases between. The CDR3 DNA is TGTGCCAGCAGCTCAATCTCCCTGGACATAGGGGGGGAGACCCAGTACTTC. It codes for CASSSISLDIGGETQYF.

The chain links TRBV24-1 to TRBJ2-5; weak D call: TRBD2 (6 bases). The closer fit of TRBJ2-1 to the DNA end suggests the J call may be wrong. The CDR3 consists of 15 residues. CDR1 is KGHDR and CDR2 is SFDVKD in the germline V gene. The CDR3 DNA sequence: TGTGCCACCAGTGTATCCAAAGGAGGGAGGCTTGAGCAGTTCTTC. This translates into CATSVSKGGRLEQFF.

This clonotype has a count of ten or more. V is TRBV10-3 and J is TRBJ2-6, with 9 bases identical to TRBD1. The J segment lost 0 bases and the V segment lost 6 bases, leaving 6 bases of the junction unmatched. The CDR3 is made up of 17 amino acids. Germline V gene sequence: CDR1 ENHRY, CDR2 SYGVKD. The CDR3 loop is CAISRTGDYSGANVLTF. The CDR3 DNA reads TGTGCCATCAGCAGGACAGGGGACTACTCTGGGGCCAACGTCCTGACTTTC.

The J gene is TRBJ1-6, the V gene TRBV6-5; D is unclear. The length of the CDR3 is 18 residues. CDR1 and CDR2 from the germline V gene are MNHEY and SVGAGI. With 0 bases removed from V and 4 bases from J, the gap between germline ends came to 16 bases. The CDR3 is CASSYSFLGRSYNSPLHF. The DNA for the CDR3 is TGTGCCAGCAGTTACTCGTTTTTGGGCAGGAGTTATAATTCACCCCTCCACTTT.

This clonotype was counted at least ten times. This sequence joins TRBV10-3 and TRBJ1-6; D remains ambiguous. The CDR3 has 17 residues. Trimming removed 3 bases at V and 0 bases at J, with 12 bases between. Germline assignment: CDR1 ENHRY and CDR2 SYGVKD. The CDR3 spells CAISEGSKSSYNSPLHF. DNA of the CDR3: TGTGCCATCAGTGAAGGCAGTAAGAGCTCCTATAATTCACCCCTCCACTTT.

Remarks on this clonotype: Because the CDR3's place on the DNA is in doubt, the DNA is left out and the CDR3 is given as listed by TCRdb. The V gene is TRBV29-1, the J gene TRBJ2-2; the table's D call TRBD1 went unverified against the DNA. Germline assignment: CDR1 SQVTM and CDR2 ANQGSEA. The CDR3 is 22 amino acids long, termini counted. The CDR3: CSVRVTGANVLTFGAGTGELFF.

This clonotype appeared many times. Here the CDR3 DNA reads TGTGCCACCAGCATTACGGTGAACACTGAAGCTTTCTTT. Amino acid sequence: CATSITVNTEAFF. This rearrangement joins TRBV15 to TRBJ1-1; no clear D. CDR1 LNHNV and CDR2 YYDKDF come from the germline V gene (reference sequence). This CDR3 comprises 13 residues. V was cut by 4 bases and J by 0 bases, with 6 bases left in between.

This clonotype was observed a handful of times. The V call is TRBV6-5, the J call TRBJ1-5; TRBD1 aligns across 7 bases. CDR1 and CDR2 from the germline V gene are MNHEY and SVGAGI. The V and J ends lost 2 bases and 4 bases, in that order; junction bases with no gene match: 2. The CDR3 has 14 amino acids. CDR3: CASSYGTANQPQHF. The CDR3 bases are TGTGCCAGCAGTTACGGGACAGCTAATCAGCCCCAGCATTTT.

The chain combines TRBV11-3 with TRBJ2-7; D remains unclear. Trimming removed 1 base at V and 10 bases at J, with 14 bases between. Looked up from germline, CDR1 is SGHNT and CDR2 is YENEEA. The CDR3 contains 13 residues. The CDR3 sequence: CASSLGFEGNQYF. The CDR3 region has the DNA TGTGCCAGCAGCTTAGGTTTTGAAGGAAATCAGTACTTC.